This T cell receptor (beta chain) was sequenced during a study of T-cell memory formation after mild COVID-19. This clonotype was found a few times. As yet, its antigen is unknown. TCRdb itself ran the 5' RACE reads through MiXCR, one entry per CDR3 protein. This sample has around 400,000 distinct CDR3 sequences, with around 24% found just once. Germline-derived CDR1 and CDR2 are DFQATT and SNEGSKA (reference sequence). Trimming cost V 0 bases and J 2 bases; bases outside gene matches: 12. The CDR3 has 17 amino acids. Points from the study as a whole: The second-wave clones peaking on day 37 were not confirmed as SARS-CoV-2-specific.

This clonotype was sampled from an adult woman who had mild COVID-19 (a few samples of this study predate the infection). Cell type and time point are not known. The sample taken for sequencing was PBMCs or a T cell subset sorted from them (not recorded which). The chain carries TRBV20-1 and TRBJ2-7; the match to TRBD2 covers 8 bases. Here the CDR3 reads CSARDIFFAGGPYEQYF. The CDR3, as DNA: TGCAGTGCTAGAGATATATTTTTTGCGGGAGGCCCCTACGAGCAGTACTTC.